This T cell receptor (beta chain) came from a study of early T cells in non-severe SARS-CoV-2 infection. Findings and caveats of the study: Database matching using VDJdb favored anti-spike CD8 responses, with private and CD4 specificities left missing.

This clonotype has more than one count but fewer than ten. What it binds is not known. Each CDR3 protein is one row after TCRdb ran MiXCR on the 5' RACE reads. The data hold some 29,000 distinct CDR3 sequences, with about 4.6% observed a single time. The sequence came from an adult who was a healthcare worker with PCR-confirmed SARS-CoV-2 infection or an uninfected control (not recorded which). Sequenced input: whole blood.

This CDR3 is CASSQARVVNSPLHF. In DNA, the CDR3 is TGTGCCAGCAGCCAAGCCAGGGTGGTTAATTCACCCCTCCACTTT. This rearrangement joins TRBV14 to TRBJ1-6; tentatively, D is TRBD1 (5 bases). Germline V CDR1 and CDR2: SGHDN, FVKESK. V lost 1 base and J lost 6, with 10 bases in between. There are 15 residues in the CDR3.